The clone carrying this T cell receptor (beta chain) has just a few counts. Its antigen is not identified. This sample was included in a study of cytomegalovirus exposure and HLA in healthy donors. This CDR3 has 15 amino acids. J gave up 7 bases and V 0 bases, and 8 bases lay outside the gene matches. CDR1 and CDR2 (germline): GTSNPN, SVGIG (reference sequence). General study results and limits: About 87% or about 30% of the time was how often most TCR beta V segments were productive, according to an earlier analysis. In vitro checks showed that a few CMV-associated chains really do target CMV antigens. In a later analysis, an Asian-associated ancestry cluster reportedly showed fewer N-insertions than the approximately 700-donor mean.

PCR was performed using 60 Vbeta and 13 Jbeta primers. Per the study methods: An analysis performed later counted 81 million or so unique TCR beta chains (approximately 10 million of them shared). Produced via immunoSEQ multiplex PCR; TCRdb's table is partial and in-frame only. V, J and clone size are those of that table, while D and trimming were read from the DNA. This repertoire shows 150,000 to 200,000 clones, about 76% found once; its top ten account for 2% to 3%. The sequenced material came from PBMCs. The gene calls are TRBV30 and TRBJ2-2; TRBD2 matches 7 bases. The receptor was isolated from a woman aged 40 to 50 in good health and CMV-seropositive. CDR3 in amino acids: CAWSVIRGDHGELFF. Written as DNA, the CDR3 is TGTGCCTGGAGTGTAATTCGGGGGGACCACGGGGAGCTGTTTTTT.